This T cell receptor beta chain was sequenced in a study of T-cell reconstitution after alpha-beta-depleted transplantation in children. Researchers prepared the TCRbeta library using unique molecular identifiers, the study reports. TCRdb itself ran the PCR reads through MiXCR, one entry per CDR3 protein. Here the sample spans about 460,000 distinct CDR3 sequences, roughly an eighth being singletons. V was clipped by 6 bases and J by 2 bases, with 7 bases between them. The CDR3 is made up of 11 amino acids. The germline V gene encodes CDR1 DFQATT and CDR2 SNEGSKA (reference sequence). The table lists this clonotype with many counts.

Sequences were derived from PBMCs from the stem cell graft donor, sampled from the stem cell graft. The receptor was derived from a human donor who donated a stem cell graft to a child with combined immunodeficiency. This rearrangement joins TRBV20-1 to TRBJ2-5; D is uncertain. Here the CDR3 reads CSAQDQETQYF. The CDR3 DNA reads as TGCAGTGCCCAGGATCAAGAGACCCAGTACTTC.